This T cell receptor beta chain was documented in a study of radiation and T cells in renal cell carcinoma. Of note for this clone: The antigen is unknown.

The CDR3 consists of 14 residues. The germline gives CDR1 SGHRS, CDR2 YFSETQ. V was shortened by 0 bases and J by 1 base, with 6 bases between the two germline ends. Broader study findings: From baseline, blood top tumor clonotypes peaked at 2 weeks post-radiation.

The method was immunoSEQ multiplex PCR; TCRdb's version includes in-frame clones alone and lacks a portion of them. The top ten hold 7.2% of the sample, which has around 100,000 clones, about 79% seen once. Sample time point: blood 4 weeks post-SBRT, at nephrectomy. The treatment here: 15 Gy SBRT to primary tumor, nephrectomy 4 weeks later. The receptor was derived from a man in his fifties or sixties with renal cell carcinoma. This material consisted of blood, taken from a patient whose treatment included radiotherapy and nephrectomy. The rearrangement links TRBV5-1 to TRBJ2-3; no clear D. The CDR3 nucleotides read TGCGCCAGCAGCTTGGACCGTGGCACAGATACGCAGTATTTT. Translating gives CASSLDRGTDTQYF.